The 23 T cell receptor beta chains given below trace back to one sample, sequenced in a study of shared clonotypes between healthy human individuals. Libraries were prepared by immunoSEQ multiplex PCR; TCRdb keeps only in-frame clonotypes and omits some of them. The table records under 1 million clones, approximately 92% of them present only once. Naive CD8 cells were CD45RO-negative, positively selected for CCR7, excluding terminally differentiated effector memory CD45RA+ cells. Sequencing input: naive CD8+ T cells sorted from blood. The receptor set was obtained from a man under 40 in good health.

The V call is TRBV27, the J call TRBJ2-1, with D perhaps matching TRBD2 (5 bases). Between the trimmed V and J ends, which lost 8 bases and 4 bases, there was a span of 9 bases. Germline values: CDR1 MNHEY, CDR2 SMNVEV (reference sequence). CDR3 length: 12 residues. CDR3 nucleotides: TGTGCCAGCTTAAGCGGTTACAATGAGCAGTTCTTC. This sequence encodes CASLSGYNEQFF.

This clone was detected only a few times. This chain links TRBV19 with TRBJ1-5, with TRBD1 identical over 7 bases. V lost 2 bases to trimming and J lost 4 bases; unmatched junction nucleotides: 5. Germline CDR1 LNHDA, CDR2 SQIVND (reference sequence). There are 15 residues in the CDR3. CDR3 amino acids: CASSIRQGGNQPQHF. The CDR3 DNA follows: TGTGCCAGTAGTATACGTCAGGGGGGGAATCAGCCCCAGCATTTT.

V and J are TRBV6-1 and TRBJ2-1; 7 nucleotides match TRBD2. CDR3 size: 16 residues. The germline CDR1 and CDR2 sequences are MNHNS and SASEGT. J was trimmed by 6 bases and V by 1 base; bases with no gene match: 9. This chain's CDR3 is CASSEGGGRDFNEQFF. CDR3 nucleotide sequence: TGTGCCAGCAGTGAAGGAGGCGGGAGAGACTTCAATGAGCAGTTCTTC.

The V and J genes are TRBV9 and TRBJ2-1; D call uncertain. This CDR3 has 12 amino acids. Trimming removed 4 bases from V and 7 bases from J, with 9 bases in between. Germline V gene sequence: CDR1 SGDLS, CDR2 YYNGEE. This chain's CDR3 is CASSSDSNEQFF. The CDR3 region has the DNA TGTGCCAGCAGCTCCGACTCTAATGAGCAGTTCTTC. The full variable domain, rest sourced from reference TRBV9 and TRBJ2-1, is DSGVTQTPKHLITATGQRVTLRCSPRSGDLSVYWYQQSLDQGLQFLIQYYNGEERAKGNILERFSAQQFPDLHSELNLSSLELGDSALYFCASSSDSNEQFFGPGTRLTVL.

The J gene is TRBJ1-3, the V gene TRBV5-1; D unresolved. The length of the CDR3 is 15 residues. Trimming pared 5 bases from V and 0 bases from J, leaving 12 bases between. Per germline, CDR1 SGHRS and CDR2 YFSETQ. The chain's CDR3 is CASRKGLTSGNTIYF. CDR3 nucleotide sequence: TGCGCCAGCAGAAAAGGACTCACCTCTGGAAACACCATATATTTT.

This chain joins TRBV7-9 and TRBJ2-3; 11 nucleotides align to TRBD2. CDR3 size: 15 residues. V lost 5 bases and J lost 5; bases outside the gene matches: 6. In germline, CDR1 is SEHNR, CDR2 FQNEAQ (reference sequence). CDR3 region: CASSKTSGNLDTQYF. The CDR3 DNA reads as TGTGCCAGCAGCAAGACTAGCGGGAACCTAGATACGCAGTATTTT.

The chain employs TRBV19 and TRBJ2-7; 8 nucleotides line up with TRBD1. The CDR3 consists of 14 residues. The germline gives CDR1 LNHDA, CDR2 SQIVND (reference sequence). The V gene end was trimmed by 2 bases and the J gene end by 6 bases; junction bases not matched to a gene: 6. The CDR3 bases are TGTGCCAGTAGTATAACCGGACAGGGACGCGAGCAGTACTTC. Its protein product is CASSITGQGREQYF.

V is TRBV27 and J is TRBJ2-7; D is ambiguous. Trimming took 10 bases from V and 4 from J, leaving 14 bases between them. Germline CDR1 MNHEY, CDR2 SMNVEV (reference sequence). CDR3 size: 12 residues. This chain's CDR3 is CATSSASYEQYF. The CDR3 nucleotides read TGTGCCACTTCCTCGGCCTCTTACGAGCAGTACTTC.

The rearrangement joins TRBV7-9 to TRBJ2-1; D remains unclear. The V and J ends lost 6 bases and 6 bases respectively, with 24 bases between them. CDR1 SEHNR and CDR2 FQNEAQ come from the germline V gene (reference sequence). The CDR3 runs to 17 residues. The CDR3 sequence: CASSPPIGWDMPNEQFF. The CDR3 DNA reads TGTGCCAGCAGTCCCCCTATTGGGTGGGATATGCCCAATGAGCAGTTCTTC.

The V gene is TRBV6-6, the J gene TRBJ2-1, with 7 bases lining up with TRBD1. The CDR3 consists of 14 residues. CDR1 is MNHNY, CDR2 SVGAGI, per germline (reference sequence). With 4 bases clipped from V and 7 bases from J, the junction kept 7 bases outside the gene matches. CDR3 residues: CASSFQQGYNEQFF. As DNA, the CDR3 is TGTGCCAGCAGTTTCCAACAGGGGTATAATGAGCAGTTCTTC.

The chain uses TRBV13 and TRBJ2-7; 8 nucleotides align to TRBD1. V lost 7 bases, J lost 3 bases, and 11 bases stayed unmatched. The length of the CDR3 is 15 residues. Germline CDR1 PRHDT, CDR2 FYEKMQ (reference sequence). CDR3 sequence (DNA): TGTGCCAGCACCTTGGGGACAGGCGATTACTACGAGCAGTACTTC. This encodes CASTLGTGDYYEQYF.

The sample holds one count of this clone. The rearrangement joins TRBV7-9 to TRBJ1-5; TRBD1 matches at 7 bases. This CDR3 is 14 amino acids long. Unmatched junction bases numbered 3, after V lost 2 bases and J lost 5 bases. Germline lookup yields CDR1 SEHNR and CDR2 FQNEAQ (reference sequence). The DNA for the CDR3 is TGTGCCAGCAGCTTACCAGACAGGGATCAGCCCCAGCATTTT. The encoded protein is CASSLPDRDQPQHF.

V and J are TRBV29-1 and TRBJ2-2; TRBD2 agrees at 11 bases. CDR1 is SQVTM and CDR2 is ANQGSEA in the germline V gene. The V and J ends lost 7 bases and 7 bases, in that order; junction bases with no gene match: 14. The CDR3 has 16 amino acids. The CDR3 reads CSAEGGLAGGVGELFF. In DNA form, the CDR3 reads TGCAGCGCCGAAGGGGGGCTAGCGGGAGGCGTCGGGGAGCTGTTTTTT.

This CDR3 reads CASSLRQGDGNTIYF. CDR3 DNA sequence: TGTGCCAGCAGCTTAAGACAGGGAGATGGAAACACCATATATTTT. The chain uses TRBV13 and TRBJ1-3; TRBD1 aligns across 7 bases. CDR1 is PRHDT, CDR2 FYEKMQ, per germline (reference sequence). The CDR3 is 15 amino acids. Trimming took 2 bases from V and 3 from J; bases not matched to a gene: 4.

The chain links TRBV4-2 to TRBJ2-1; D unresolved. The CDR3 is made up of 16 amino acids. CDR1 LGHNA and CDR2 YNFKEQ come from the germline V gene. V lost 0 bases, J lost 0 bases, and 9 bases lay in between. As DNA, the CDR3 is TGTGCCAGCAGCCAAGATTGGGCTAGCTCCTACAATGAGCAGTTCTTC. It codes for CASSQDWASSYNEQFF.

V usage is TRBV9 and J usage is TRBJ2-1; 7 bases map to TRBD2. The CDR3 consists of 17 residues. V trimming: 4 bases; J trimming: 0 bases; junction bases outside the gene matches: 10. Germline CDR1 and CDR2: SGDLS and YYNGEE. CDR3 amino acids: CASSPRRAGLSYNEQFF. Written as DNA, the CDR3 is TGTGCCAGCAGCCCCCGTCGAGCGGGGCTCTCCTACAATGAGCAGTTCTTC. Variable domain in full (rest from reference TRBV9 and TRBJ2-1): DSGVTQTPKHLITATGQRVTLRCSPRSGDLSVYWYQQSLDQGLQFLIQYYNGEERAKGNILERFSAQQFPDLHSELNLSSLELGDSALYFCASSPRRAGLSYNEQFFGPGTRLTVL.

The chain couples TRBV29-1 to TRBJ2-3, with 8 bases fitting TRBD2. The J segment lost 7 bases and the V segment lost 7 bases, leaving 13 bases of the junction unmatched. The germline gives CDR1 SQVTM, CDR2 ANQGSEA. CDR3 length: 14 residues. The CDR3 reads CSGGRAGVRNTQYF. The CDR3 region has the DNA TGCAGCGGCGGCCGAGCGGGAGTGCGAAATACGCAGTATTTT.

This chain joins TRBV7-8 and TRBJ2-1; 7 bases fit TRBD1. The CDR3 runs to 13 residues. Looked up from germline, CDR1 is SGHVS and CDR2 is FQNEAQ. V lost 4 bases, J lost 10 bases, and 7 bases stayed unmatched. CDR3 region: CASSYSRDREQFF. CDR3 bases: TGTGCCAGCAGCTACAGCCGGGACAGAGAGCAGTTCTTC.

The chain employs TRBV27 and TRBJ2-1, with 15 bases identical to TRBD2. V lost 2 bases and J lost 7; bases outside the gene matches: 3. The CDR3 runs to 16 residues. Germline V lookup: CDR1 MNHEY, CDR2 SMNVEV (reference sequence). CDR3 amino acids: CASSLGTSGRWNEQFF. The CDR3, as DNA: TGTGCCAGCAGTTTAGGGACTAGCGGGAGGTGGAATGAGCAGTTCTTC.

The V gene is TRBV27, the J gene TRBJ2-5; D unclear. CDR3 length: 13 amino acids. CDR1 MNHEY and CDR2 SMNVEV come from the germline V gene (reference sequence). V was cut by 3 bases and J by 1 base, with 6 bases left in between. The CDR3 is CASSFNAQETQYF. The CDR3 DNA reads as TGTGCCAGCAGTTTTAATGCCCAAGAGACCCAGTACTTC.

The gene calls are TRBV6-5 and TRBJ2-7; 13 bases agree with TRBD2. The CDR3 runs to 14 residues. Looked up from germline, CDR1 is MNHEY and CDR2 is SVGAGI. The junction had 3 bases not matched to a gene; V was cut back by 7 bases and J by 3 bases. The CDR3 DNA is TGTGCCAGCAAGACTAGCGGGAGGTACTACGAGCAGTACTTC. This translates into CASKTSGRYYEQYF.

V usage is TRBV7-2 and J usage is TRBJ2-2, with D hard to call. CDR3 size: 13 residues. V was shortened by 6 bases and J by 6 bases, with 11 bases between the two germline ends. Germline assignment: CDR1 SGHTA and CDR2 FQGNSA. The CDR3 reads CASRNIVAGELFF. CDR3 coding DNA: TGTGCCAGCAGGAACATAGTGGCCGGGGAGCTGTTTTTT.

The count of this clone is one. The chain is built from TRBV28 and TRBJ1-2; maybe TRBD1 (6 bases). V lost 4 bases, J lost 2 bases, and 11 bases lay in between. This CDR3 region has 14 residues. Germline CDR1 reads MDHEN; CDR2 reads SYDVKM. The CDR3 DNA reads as TGTGCCAGCAGTTCTGTAGACAGGAACTATGGCTACACCTTC. As protein: CASSSVDRNYGYTF.